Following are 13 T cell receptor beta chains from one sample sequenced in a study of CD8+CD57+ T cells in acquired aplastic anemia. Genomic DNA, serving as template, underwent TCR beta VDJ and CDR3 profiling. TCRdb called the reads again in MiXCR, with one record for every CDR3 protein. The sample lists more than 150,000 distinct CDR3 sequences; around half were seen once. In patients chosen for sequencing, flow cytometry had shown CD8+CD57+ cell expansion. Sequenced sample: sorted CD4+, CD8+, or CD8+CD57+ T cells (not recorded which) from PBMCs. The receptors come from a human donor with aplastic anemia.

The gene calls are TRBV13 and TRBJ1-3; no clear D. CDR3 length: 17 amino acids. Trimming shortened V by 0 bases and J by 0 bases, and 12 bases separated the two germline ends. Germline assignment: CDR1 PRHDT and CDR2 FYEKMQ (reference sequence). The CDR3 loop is CASSLGGRAISGNTIYF. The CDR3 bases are TGTGCCAGCAGCTTAGGGGGCCGGGCCATCTCTGGAAACACCATATATTTT.

The CDR3 DNA follows: TGTGCCAGCAGCGTTACAGGGTCTGGAAACACCATATATTTT. Protein product: CASSVTGSGNTIYF. The chain combines TRBV9 with TRBJ1-3; TRBD1 might be the D (6 bases). The V end lost 2 bases, the J end lost 1 base, and 7 bases lay between the germline ends. The CDR3 runs 14 residues. Germline CDR1 and CDR2: SGDLS and YYNGEE. Supplemented by reference TRBV9 and TRBJ1-3, the full variable domain reads DSGVTQTPKHLITATGQRVTLRCSPRSGDLSVYWYQQSLDQGLQFLIQYYNGEERAKGNILERFSAQQFPDLHSELNLSSLELGDSALYFCASSVTGSGNTIYFGEGSWLTVV.

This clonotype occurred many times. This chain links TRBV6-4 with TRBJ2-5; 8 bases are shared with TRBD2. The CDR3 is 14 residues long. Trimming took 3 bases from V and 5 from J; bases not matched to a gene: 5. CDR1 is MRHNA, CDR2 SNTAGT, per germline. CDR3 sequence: CASSEKREWETQYF. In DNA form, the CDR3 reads TGTGCCAGCAGTGAGAAGCGGGAGTGGGAGACCCAGTACTTC.

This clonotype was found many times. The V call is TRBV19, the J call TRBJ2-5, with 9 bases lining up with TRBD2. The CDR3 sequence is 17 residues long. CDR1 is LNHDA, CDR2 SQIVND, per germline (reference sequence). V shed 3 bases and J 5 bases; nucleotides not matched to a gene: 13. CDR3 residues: CASSIAPLAGLGETQYF. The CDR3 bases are TGTGCCAGTAGTATCGCCCCGCTAGCGGGACTTGGGGAGACCCAGTACTTC.

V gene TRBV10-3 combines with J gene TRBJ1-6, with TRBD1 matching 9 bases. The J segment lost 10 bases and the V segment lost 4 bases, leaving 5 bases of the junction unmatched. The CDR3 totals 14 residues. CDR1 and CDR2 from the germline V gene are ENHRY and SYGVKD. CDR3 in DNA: TGTGCCATCAGTGCGGGACAGGGCGGCTCACCCCTCCACTTT. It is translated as CAISAGQGGSPLHF.

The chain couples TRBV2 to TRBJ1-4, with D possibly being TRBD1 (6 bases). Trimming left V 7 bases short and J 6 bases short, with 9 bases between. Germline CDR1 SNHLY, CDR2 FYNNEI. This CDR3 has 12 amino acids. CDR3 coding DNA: TGTGCCAGCAAGGGGGATGATGAAAAACTGTTTTTT. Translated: CASKGDDEKLFF.

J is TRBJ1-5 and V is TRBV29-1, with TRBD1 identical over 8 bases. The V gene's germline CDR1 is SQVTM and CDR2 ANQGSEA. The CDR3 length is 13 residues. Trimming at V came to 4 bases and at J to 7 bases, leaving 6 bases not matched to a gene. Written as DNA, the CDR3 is TGCAGCGTTGGGACAGGGAAGTACCAGCCCCAGCATTTT. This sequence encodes CSVGTGKYQPQHF.

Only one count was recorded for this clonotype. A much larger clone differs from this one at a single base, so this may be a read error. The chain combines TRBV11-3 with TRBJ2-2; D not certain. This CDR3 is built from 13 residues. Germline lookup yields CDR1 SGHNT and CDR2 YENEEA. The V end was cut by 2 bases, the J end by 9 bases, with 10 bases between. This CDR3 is CASSLPALRELFF. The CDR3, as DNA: TGTGCCAGCAGCTTACCGGCACTCCGGGAGCTGTTTTTT.

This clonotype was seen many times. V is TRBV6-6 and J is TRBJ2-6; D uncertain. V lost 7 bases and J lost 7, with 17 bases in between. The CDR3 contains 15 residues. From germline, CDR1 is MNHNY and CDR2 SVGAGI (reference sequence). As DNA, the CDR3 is TGTGCCAGCACCCCGGACGGCTCTAGAGCCAACGTCCTGACTTTC. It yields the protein CASTPDGSRANVLTF.

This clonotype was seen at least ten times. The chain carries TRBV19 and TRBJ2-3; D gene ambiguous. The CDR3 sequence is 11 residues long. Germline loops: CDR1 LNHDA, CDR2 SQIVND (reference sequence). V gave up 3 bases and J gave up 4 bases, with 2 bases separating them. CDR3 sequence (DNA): TGTGCCAGTAGTATGGCAGATACGCAGTATTTT. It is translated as CASSMADTQYF. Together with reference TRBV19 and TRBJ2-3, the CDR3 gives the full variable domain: DGGITQSPKYLFRKEGQNVTLSCEQNLNHDAMYWYRQDPGQGLRLIYYSQIVNDFQKGDIAEGYSVSREKKESFPLTVTSAQKNPTAFYLCASSMADTQYFGPGTRLTVL.

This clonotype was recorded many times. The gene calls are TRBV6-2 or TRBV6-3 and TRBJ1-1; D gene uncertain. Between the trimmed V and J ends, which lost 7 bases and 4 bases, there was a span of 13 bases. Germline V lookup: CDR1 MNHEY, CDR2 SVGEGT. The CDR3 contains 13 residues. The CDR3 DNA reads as TGTGCCAGCAAGAATTCGTTGGGCACTGAAGCTTTCTTT. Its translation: CASKNSLGTEAFF.

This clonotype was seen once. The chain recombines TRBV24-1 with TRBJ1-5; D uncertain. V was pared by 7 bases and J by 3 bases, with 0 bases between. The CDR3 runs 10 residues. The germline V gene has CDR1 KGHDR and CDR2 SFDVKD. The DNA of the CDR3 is TGTGCCACCAGCAATCAGCCCCAGCATTTT. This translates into CATSNQPQHF.

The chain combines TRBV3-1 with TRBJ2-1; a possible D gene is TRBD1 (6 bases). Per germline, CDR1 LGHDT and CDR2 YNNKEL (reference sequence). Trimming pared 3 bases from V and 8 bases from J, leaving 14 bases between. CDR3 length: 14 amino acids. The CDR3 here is CASSQDSPGDEQFF. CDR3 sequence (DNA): TGTGCCAGCAGCCAGGACAGCCCCGGGGATGAGCAGTTCTTC.